This is a list of T cell receptor beta chains from one sample in a study of T cells in Graves' hyperthyroidism and ophthalmopathy. In TCRdb, the multiplex PCR reads were re-called with MiXCR into one record per CDR3 protein. The profile shows about 520,000 distinct CDR3 sequences, approximately 25% of them singletons. The sample was blood. These receptors were obtained from a woman younger than 45 with Graves' ophthalmopathy. CDR3s include the opening cysteine and the closing phenylalanine or tryptophan. Fields, in order: CDR3 length, clone size, V gene, J gene, D gene, CDR3 DNA, CDR3 protein. A D gene is named only where the DNA matches it firmly. Size tells how often a clone was seen (once, few, many) or the class of an expanded clone, and some rows leave it out.

12	many	TRBV20-1	TRBJ1-5	TRBD1	TGCAGTGCCGAACAGGGGGTTCAGCCCCAGCATTTT	CSAEQGVQPQHF
13	many	TRBV6-5	TRBJ1-2	NA	TGTGCCAGCAGTTACTCGAGAGTGGATGGCTACACCTTC	CASSYSRVDGYTF
13	few	TRBV2	TRBJ2-7	TRBD1	TGTGCCAGCAGACTGGACAGGGAACACGAGCAGTACTTC	CASRLDREHEQYF
15	many	TRBV19	TRBJ1-5	NA	TGTGCCAGTAATCGTTTTTGGGGGCAGGGGCAGCCCCAGCATTTT	CASNRFWGQGQPQHF
15	many	TRBV19	TRBJ1-5	NA	TGTGCCAGTAGTATAGTGGGCCGTAGCAATCAGCCCCAGCATTTT	CASSIVGRSNQPQHF
14	many	TRBV6-5	TRBJ1-2	TRBD1	TGTGCCAGCAGAACAGGGGGCAACAATTATGGCTACACCTTC	CASRTGGNNYGYTF
14	many	TRBV12-3/TRBV12-4	TRBJ2-5	TRBD1	TGTGCCAGCAAGGTACAGGGGCTCGAAGAGACCCAGTACTTC	CASKVQGLEETQYF
14	few	TRBV19	TRBJ2-7	NA	TGTGCCAGTAGTATGTTGCTGAACTCCTACGAGCAGTACTTC	CASSMLLNSYEQYF
13	many	TRBV18	TRBJ1-1	NA	TGTGCCAGCTCACCACGTAGGGCAGTTGAAGCTTTCTTT	CASSPRRAVEAFF
12	many	TRBV6-2/TRBV6-3	TRBJ1-6	NA	TGTGCCACCAGGGTTTCTGATTCACCCCTCCACTTT	CATRVSDSPLHF
13	many	TRBV27	TRBJ2-7	TRBD1	TGTGCCAGCAGGGACAGGTTAAACTACGAGCAGTACTTC	CASRDRLNYEQYF
15	many	TRBV5-6	TRBJ1-1	NA	TGTGCCAGCAGCCACATCGACAGCTTGAACGCTGAAGCTTTCTTT	CASSHIDSLNAEAFF
14	NA	TRBV7-8	TRBJ1-1	NA	TGTGCCAGCAGCTTAGGGGTAGGGAACACTGAAGCTCTCTTT	CASSLGVGNTEALF
16	NA	TRBV9	TRBJ2-7	TRBD2	TGTGCCAGCAGCCACATGTTTTGGCGGGGGGGCTACGAGCAGTACTTC	CASSHMFWRGGYEQYF
15	few	TRBV7-2	TRBJ1-1	NA	TGTGCCAGCAGCCTAGGGCGCGTACAGTACACTGAAGCTTTCTTT	CASSLGRVQYTEAFF
13	NA	TRBV6-5	TRBJ2-1	NA	TGTGCCAGCAGTTACTCGCGAGGAAATGAGCAGTTCTTC	CASSYSRGNEQFF
14	many	TRBV28	TRBJ2-7	TRBD1	TGTGCCAGCAGTTTATCCGACAGGGGCTACGAGCAGTACTTC	CASSLSDRGYEQYF
10	many	TRBV11-2	TRBJ2-7	NA	TGTGCCAGCAGCTTAGTCGAGCAGTACTTC	CASSLVEQYF
14	many	TRBV6-1	TRBJ2-2	TRBD1	TGTGCCAGCCTTCGGACAGGGGGCACCGGGGAGCTGTTTTTT	CASLRTGGTGELFF
12	many	TRBV2	TRBJ2-5	TRBD1	TGTGCCAGCCAGGGGGCAGGAGAGACCCAGTACTTC	CASQGAGETQYF
16	NA	TRBV11-2	TRBJ1-1	TRBD1	TGTACCAGCAGCTTAGGGGGACAGCGGATGGACACTGAAGCTTTCTTT	CTSSLGGQRMDTEAFF
14	many	TRBV28	TRBJ2-2	NA	TGTGCCAGCAGTTTATCGGGGTTCACCGGGGAGCTGTTTTTT	CASSLSGFTGELFF
16	many	TRBV6-2/TRBV6-3	TRBJ1-2	TRBD1	TGTGCCAGCAGTCCACTTCGGACAGGAGCTAACTATGGCTACACCTTC	CASSPLRTGANYGYTF
14	many	TRBV5-1	TRBJ1-1	NA	TGCGCCAGCAGCCCTCGGCGAGGGGACACTGAAGCTTTCTTT	CASSPRRGDTEAFF
14	many	TRBV3-1	TRBJ1-2	NA	TGTGCCAGCAGCCAAGAGGGCGGGAACTATGGCTACACCTTC	CASSQEGGNYGYTF
15	NA	TRBV7-9	TRBJ2-2	NA	TGTGCCAGCACCCCGGGATCCAGCACGACCGGGGAGCTGTTTTTT	CASTPGSSTTGELFF
18	many	TRBV12-3/TRBV12-4	TRBJ1-5	NA	TGTGCCAGCAGTTTAGGTCAGGTACGGACGAAAAAGATTCAGCCCCAGCATTTT	CASSLGQVRTKKIQPQHF